The 19 T cell receptor beta chains given below trace back to one sample, sequenced in a study of CD8 T cells in Susac syndrome. Random-hexamer reverse transcription was applied to roughly 0.5 to 1 ug RNA. TCRdb reprocessed the immunoSEQ multiplex PCR reads via MiXCR and lists one record per CDR3 protein. The sample lists over 150,000 distinct CDR3 sequences; 90% to 97% were seen once. Sequenced: CD4+ T cells from PBMCs. The receptors stem from a human donor with Susac syndrome.

The chain couples TRBV12-3 or TRBV12-4 to TRBJ2-1; D gene unclear. The CDR3 totals 12 residues. With 5 bases removed from V and 8 bases from J, the gap between germline ends came to 10 bases. The CDR3 nucleotides are TGTGCCAGCAGTCGTTCCCGTCATGAGCAGTTCTTC. It yields the protein CASSRSRHEQFF.

This chain links TRBV29-1 with TRBJ2-5; D is tentatively TRBD1 or TRBD2 (6 bases each). This CDR3 region has 13 residues. Trimming pared 5 bases from V and 2 bases from J, leaving 12 bases between. Germline assignment: CDR1 SQVTM and CDR2 ANQGSEA. Here the CDR3 reads CSVNRGLQETQYF. The DNA for the CDR3 is TGCAGCGTTAACCGGGGGCTGCAAGAGACCCAGTACTTC.

The chain joins TRBV20-1 to TRBJ2-3; 7 nucleotides agree with TRBD2. The trim removed 5 bases at V and 0 bases at J, leaving 8 bases unmatched. The CDR3 runs to 15 residues. Germline V gene lookup returns CDR1 DFQATT and CDR2 SNEGSKA (reference sequence). This CDR3 reads CSAPFGGGSTDTQYF. In nucleotides, the CDR3 is TGCAGTGCTCCGTTTGGCGGGGGTAGCACAGATACGCAGTATTTT.

The CDR3 sequence is CASSRMTGGNGYEQYF. In DNA, the CDR3 is TGTGCCAGCAGCCGGATGACAGGGGGTAACGGCTACGAGCAGTACTTC. The V gene is TRBV7-2, the J gene TRBJ2-7; 9 nucleotides match TRBD1. J lost 3 bases, V lost 5 bases, and 11 bases had no gene match. Per the germline V gene, CDR1 is SGHTA and CDR2 is FQGNSA. The CDR3 loop spans 16 amino acids.

The chain carries TRBV6-2 or TRBV6-3 and TRBJ1-5; 8 bases map to TRBD1. The CDR3 has 16 amino acids. The germline V gene has CDR1 MNHEY and CDR2 SVGEGT. V gave up 6 bases and J gave up 0 bases; unmatched junction bases: 7. The CDR3: CASRAGQGPSNQPQHF. The CDR3 bases are TGTGCCAGCAGAGCTGGACAGGGTCCTAGCAATCAGCCCCAGCATTTT.

The chain employs TRBV14 and TRBJ1-6; no reliable D call. Germline-derived CDR1 and CDR2 are SGHDN and FVKESK. The CDR3 covers 13 residues. Trimming stripped 0 bases from V and 13 bases from J, with 10 bases between. Here the CDR3 DNA reads TGTGCCAGCAGCCAAGAGTCTGGGCTGCCCCTCCACTTT. Its protein is CASSQESGLPLHF.

The CDR3 reads CASSLQGINQPQHF. In DNA, the CDR3 is TGTGCCAGCAGCTTGCAGGGCATCAATCAGCCCCAGCATTTT. The chain carries TRBV5-6 and TRBJ1-5; perhaps TRBD1 as D (5 bases). This CDR3 is 14 amino acids long. Germline lookup yields CDR1 SGHDT and CDR2 YYEEEE. Trimming cost V 1 base and J 3 bases, with 8 bases left between them. Complete variable domain (other parts from reference TRBV5-6 and TRBJ1-5): DAGVTQSPTHLIKTRGQQVTLRCSPKSGHDTVSWYQQALGQGPQFIFQYYEEEERQRGNFPDRFSGHQFPNYSSELNVNALLLGDSALYLCASSLQGINQPQHFGDGTRLSIL.

The rearrangement joins TRBV20-1 to TRBJ2-7, with D tentatively TRBD1 (5 bases). The germline V gene encodes CDR1 DFQATT and CDR2 SNEGSKA (reference sequence). This CDR3 has 11 residues. V lost 7 bases, J lost 6 bases, and 13 bases lay in between. In DNA form, the CDR3 reads TGCAGTGTTTGGCTGGGGCGCGAGCAGTACTTC. Residues: CSVWLGREQYF.

This chain connects TRBV4-2 to TRBJ2-7, with 13 bases that match TRBD2. V was clipped by 1 base and J by 5 bases; unmatched bases: 5. From germline, CDR1 is LGHNA and CDR2 YNFKEQ. The length of the CDR3 is 16 residues. The CDR3, as DNA: TGTGCCAGCAGCCAAGGGACTAGCGGGAGCGGTAACGAGCAGTACTTC. Its translation: CASSQGTSGSGNEQYF.

The CDR3 DNA is TGTGCCAGCCCCGGGGCGATAGTCCACGAGCAGTACGTC. It specifies CASPGAIVHEQYV. The chain joins TRBV7-9 to TRBJ2-7; D assignment may be TRBD1 or TRBD2 (5 bases each). Trimming cost V 8 bases and J 5 bases, with 16 bases left between them. The CDR3 length is 13 residues. CDR1 is SEHNR and CDR2 is FQNEAQ in the germline V gene (reference sequence).

The J gene is TRBJ2-7, the V gene TRBV20-1; 7 nucleotides line up with TRBD2. The V gene's germline CDR1 is DFQATT and CDR2 SNEGSKA (reference sequence). The CDR3 contains 14 residues. The V and J ends lost 5 bases and 4 bases, in that order; junction bases with no gene match: 11. In nucleotides, the CDR3 is TGCAGTGCTTCACTAGCGCAAGGAGGTTACGAGCAGTACTTC. It translates to CSASLAQGGYEQYF.

This clonotype was detected once. The rearrangement links TRBV30 to TRBJ1-5; D gene uncertain. Trimming shortened V by 1 base and J by 2 bases, and 6 bases separated the two germline ends. Germline values: CDR1 GTSNPN, CDR2 SVGIG (reference sequence). The CDR3 is 13 amino acids. The CDR3 DNA follows: TGTGCCTGGAGTGCGGTGGGCAATCAGCCCCAGCATTTT. This translates into CAWSAVGNQPQHF.

The rearrangement links TRBV4-3 to TRBJ2-2; D unclear. Germline CDR1 reads LGHNA; CDR2 reads YSLEER. V shed 0 bases and J shed 7 bases, with 12 bases lying between them. The CDR3 length is 15 residues. CDR3 in amino acids: CASSQEAISSGELFF. The CDR3 DNA reads TGCGCCAGCAGCCAAGAGGCGATCTCCAGCGGGGAGCTGTTTTTT.

This chain uses TRBV9 with TRBJ1-6, with TRBD1 identical over 10 bases. Germline loops: CDR1 SGDLS, CDR2 YYNGEE. V lost 3 bases to trimming and J lost 7 bases; unmatched junction nucleotides: 4. The CDR3 is 15 amino acids. CDR3 nucleotides: TGTGCCAGCAGCGCTGGGACAGGGGCCAATTCACCCCTCCACTTT. Protein: CASSAGTGANSPLHF.

The chain couples TRBV7-2 to TRBJ2-7; D is possibly TRBD1 (6 bases). The CDR3 contains 15 residues. The V end was cut by 5 bases, the J end by 4 bases, with 18 bases between. Germline V gives CDR1 SGHTA, CDR2 FQGNSA. This CDR3 reads CASSPTGTRLYEQYF. The CDR3 coding sequence is TGTGCCAGCAGCCCCACCGGGACACGTCTATACGAGCAGTACTTC.

The chain combines TRBV18 with TRBJ2-5; D is unclear. V was cut by 1 base and J by 2 bases, with 11 bases left in between. From germline, CDR1 is KGHSH and CDR2 LQKENI. The CDR3 runs 15 residues. CDR3 in DNA: TGTGCCAGCTCACCACTTAGTGGCCAGCAAGAGACCCAGTACTTC. Protein product: CASSPLSGQQETQYF.

This chain connects TRBV30 to TRBJ2-1, with TRBD2 matching over 7 bases. Germline V gene sequence: CDR1 GTSNPN, CDR2 SVGIG (reference sequence). Trimming removed 0 bases from V and 7 bases from J; junction bases left unmatched: 6. The CDR3 sequence is 14 residues long. The DNA of the CDR3 is TGTGCCTGGAGTGTAAAGGCTAGCGGTAATGAGCAGTTCTTC. Translation gives CAWSVKASGNEQFF.

The rearrangement uses TRBV29-1 and TRBJ2-7; 10 positions agree with TRBD2. CDR1 SQVTM and CDR2 ANQGSEA come from the germline V gene. The CDR3 has 13 amino acids. J lost 10 bases, V lost 4 bases, and 10 bases had no gene match. This CDR3 is CSVVVLAGAEQYF. The CDR3 DNA sequence: TGCAGCGTTGTGGTGCTAGCGGGAGCGGAACAGTACTTC.

V gene TRBV28 combines with J gene TRBJ2-7; the match to TRBD1 covers 9 bases. This CDR3 is built from 14 residues. CDR1 MDHEN and CDR2 SYDVKM come from the germline V gene. The trim removed 6 bases at V and 4 bases at J, leaving 7 bases unmatched. CDR3 sequence reads: CASRAGTGLYEQYF. CDR3 bases: TGTGCCAGCAGAGCCGGGACAGGGCTGTACGAGCAGTACTTC.